This entry lists 17 T cell receptor beta chains sequenced from one sample in a study of human versus mouse CDR3 diversity and MHC coevolution. Produced via immunoSEQ multiplex PCR; TCRdb's table is partial and in-frame only. The data contain more than 55,000 clones, about 94% of them seen just once; the ten biggest clones take up under 20%. The sample taken for sequencing was naive CD4+ T cells from blood. Subset noted: CD45RO-negative CD62L-positive naive CD4 T cells. Receptor source: a person between 55 and 70 years old in good health.

The V gene is TRBV6-1, the J gene TRBJ1-4; the D is unclear. Germline loops: CDR1 MNHNS, CDR2 SASEGT. The V end lost 6 bases, the J end lost 6 bases, and 11 bases lay between the germline ends. This CDR3 is built from 13 residues. In DNA, the CDR3 is TGTGCCAGCAGCTTAGACATATATGAAAAACTGTTTTTT. Its protein product is CASSLDIYEKLFF.

V usage is TRBV29-1 and J usage is TRBJ2-1, with 10 bases matching TRBD2. The V gene end was trimmed by 7 bases and the J gene end by 0 bases; junction bases not matched to a gene: 9. Germline loops: CDR1 SQVTM, CDR2 ANQGSEA. CDR3 length equals 16 residues. The CDR3 nucleotides read TGCAGCGCTCCTGTGGCTAGCGGGAGCTCCTACAATGAGCAGTTCTTC. It codes for CSAPVASGSSYNEQFF.

The chain links TRBV7-3 to TRBJ1-1; no firm D call. CDR3 length equals 13 residues. V shed 4 bases and J shed 2 bases, with 8 bases lying between them. Germline CDR1 and CDR2: SGHTA and FQGTGA. The CDR3 is CASSSLLNTEAFF. The CDR3 region has the DNA TGTGCCAGCAGCTCCCTTTTAAACACTGAAGCTTTCTTT.

The chain joins TRBV7-8 to TRBJ2-2; D ambiguous. From germline, CDR1 is SGHVS and CDR2 FQNEAQ. This CDR3 spans 15 amino acids. V was shortened by 1 base and J by 2 bases, with 8 bases between the two germline ends. The CDR3 DNA follows: TGTGCCAGCAGCTTAGTAACAGCTAACACCGGGGAGCTGTTTTTT. Its protein product is CASSLVTANTGELFF.

The genes are TRBV7-3 and TRBJ2-5, with 8 positions matching TRBD2. Looked up from germline, CDR1 is SGHTA and CDR2 is FQGTGA. The CDR3 totals 16 residues. After removal of 1 base from V and 5 bases from J, the junction contained 9 bases not matched to a gene. This CDR3 reads CASSLMPLSSGETQYF. The CDR3 nucleotides are TGTGCCAGCAGCTTAATGCCGCTGTCTAGCGGGGAGACCCAGTACTTC.

The rearrangement joins TRBV6-1 to TRBJ2-3; 7 bases agree with TRBD2. Trimming removed 2 bases from V and 2 bases from J; junction bases left unmatched: 4. Germline V lookup: CDR1 MNHNS, CDR2 SASEGT. CDR3 size: 15 residues. CDR3 protein: CASSESGTITDTQYF. The CDR3 DNA sequence: TGTGCCAGCAGTGAAAGTGGGACTATCACAGATACGCAGTATTTT.

This clone has only one observation. The chain couples TRBV19 to TRBJ2-3; D is possibly TRBD2 (6 bases). This CDR3 has 15 amino acids. CDR1 LNHDA and CDR2 SQIVND come from the germline V gene (reference sequence). The V end lost 0 bases, the J end lost 5 bases, and 12 bases lay between the germline ends. The CDR3 protein is CASSIDSGVIDTQYF. DNA of the CDR3: TGTGCCAGTAGTATAGACTCGGGAGTAATAGATACGCAGTATTTT.

The CDR3 region is CASSHDGQGSGANVLTF. The CDR3 region has the DNA TGTGCCAGCTCGCACGATGGACAGGGGTCTGGGGCCAACGTCCTGACTTTC. The chain has TRBV18 and TRBJ2-6; 9 nucleotides line up with TRBD1. V shed 6 bases and J 1 base; nucleotides not matched to a gene: 7. Germline assignment: CDR1 KGHSH and CDR2 LQKENI. The CDR3 length is 17 residues. Filled out from reference TRBV18 and TRBJ2-6, the complete variable domain reads NAGVMQNPRHLVRRRGQEARLRCSPMKGHSHVYWYRQLPEEGLKFMVYLQKENIIDESGMPKERFSAEFPKEGPSILRIQQVVRGDSAAYFCASSHDGQGSGANVLTFGAGSRLTVL.

This chain joins TRBV7-9 and TRBJ1-1; no clear D. The CDR3 length is 12 residues. Germline assignment: CDR1 SEHNR and CDR2 FQNEAQ (reference sequence). The V end was cut by 2 bases, the J end by 8 bases, with 9 bases between. The CDR3 is CASSLSGYEAFF. As DNA, the CDR3 is TGTGCCAGCAGCTTATCGGGTTACGAAGCTTTCTTT.

J is TRBJ1-2 and V is TRBV29-1; 8 bases match TRBD1. The CDR3 is made up of 14 amino acids. The germline CDR1 and CDR2 sequences are SQVTM and ANQGSEA. V shed 3 bases and J 5 bases; nucleotides not matched to a gene: 8. The CDR3 DNA reads TGCAGCGTTGAGGGACAGGCGAGAAGGTATGGCTACACCTTC. This sequence encodes CSVEGQARRYGYTF. Supplemented by reference TRBV29-1 and TRBJ1-2, the full variable domain reads SAVISQKPSRDICQRGTSLTIQCQVDSQVTMMFWYRQQPGQSLTLIATANQGSEATYESGFVIDKFPISRPNLTFSTLTVSNMSPEDSSIYLCSVEGQARRYGYTFGSGTRLTVV.

J is TRBJ2-5 and V is TRBV19, with TRBD2 identical over 12 bases. The tail of the sequence fits TRBJ2-7 better, so the J call may be wrong. The CDR3 loop spans 16 amino acids. The germline gives CDR1 LNHDA, CDR2 SQIVND (reference sequence). In DNA, the CDR3 is TGTGCCAGTAGTATGTCTAGCGGGAGGGCCCCCGACGAGCAGTACTTC. This codes for CASSMSSGRAPDEQYF.

The V call is TRBV11-3, the J call TRBJ2-1; D call uncertain. The CDR3 is made up of 13 amino acids. V gave up 5 bases and J gave up 5 bases, with 10 bases separating them. Germline-derived CDR1 and CDR2 are SGHNT and YENEEA. CDR3 bases: TGTGCCAGCAGCCCCAACCCTAACAATGAGCAGTTCTTC. This sequence encodes CASSPNPNNEQFF.

This clone is a singleton in its sample. CDR3 sequence (DNA): TGTGCCAGCAGCGGAGGGACTTTTTCCCATACGCAGTATTTT. Its protein product is CASSGGTFSHTQYF. This chain links TRBV7-9 with TRBJ2-3; D perhaps matches TRBD2 (6 bases). CDR1 is SEHNR, CDR2 FQNEAQ, per germline (reference sequence). The CDR3 consists of 14 residues. Between the trimmed V and J ends, which lost 5 bases and 7 bases, there was a span of 16 bases.

V is TRBV7-7 and J is TRBJ2-2, with 7 bases identical to TRBD1. Germline lookup yields CDR1 SSHAT and CDR2 FNYEAQ (reference sequence). J gave up 1 base and V 3 bases, and 5 bases lay outside the gene matches. CDR3 length: 16 amino acids. DNA for the CDR3: TGTGCCAGCAGCTTCGCCGGGACAGTGAACACCGGGGAGCTGTTTTTT. Its protein is CASSFAGTVNTGELFF.

This chain connects TRBV9 to TRBJ1-3; weak D call: TRBD1 (6 bases). The CDR3 consists of 17 residues. Trimming took 3 bases from V and 1 from J, leaving 17 bases between them. Germline V CDR1 and CDR2: SGDLS, YYNGEE. CDR3: CASSDNVGTPSGNTIYF. CDR3 coding DNA: TGTGCCAGCAGCGACAATGTAGGGACACCTTCTGGAAACACCATATATTTT.

This clone showed up just once. V usage is TRBV18 and J usage is TRBJ2-1; 7 nucleotides align to TRBD1. J was trimmed by 4 bases and V by 2 bases; bases with no gene match: 5. The CDR3 sequence is 15 residues long. The germline V gene has CDR1 KGHSH and CDR2 LQKENI. CDR3 in DNA: TGTGCCAGCTCACCAGATTGGACAGGTTACAATGAGCAGTTCTTC. This codes for CASSPDWTGYNEQFF.

This sequence joins TRBV30 and TRBJ1-1; a weak D match, TRBD1 (6 bases). CDR3 length equals 15 residues. Trimming took 3 bases from V and 5 from J, leaving 19 bases between them. The germline CDR1 and CDR2 sequences are GTSNPN and SVGIG (reference sequence). The DNA for the CDR3 is TGTGCCTGGAGCGATTTAGGGACATCTGGAACTGAAGCTTTCTTT. This codes for CAWSDLGTSGTEAFF. Together with reference TRBV30 and TRBJ1-1, the CDR3 gives the full variable domain: SQTIHQWPATLVQPVGSPLSLECTVEGTSNPNLYWYRQAAGRGLQLLFYSVGIGQISSEVPQNLSASRPQDRQFILSSKKLLLSDSGFYLCAWSDLGTSGTEAFFGQGTRLTVV.